This TCR beta chain comes out of a study of Tregs in tolerant kidney transplant recipients (dated by TCRdb to between 2018 and 2021). Some background on the complete study: Before combined kidney and bone marrow transplantation, this study identified donor-specific regulatory T cells using TCRbeta sequencing and then followed those same cells after transplant. TCRbeta repertoire sequencing was used in 3 healthy controls to compare several methods for expanding Tregs specific for an allogeneic donor. Summary of the overall study and its limitations: The most biologically relevant and donor-specific TCRbeta repertoire appeared to be identified by expanding Tregs with activated donor B cells. Biological reproducibility was not directly addressed, though technical replication error appeared minimal. Because the study included only a small number of patients, the results must be confirmed in larger populations and under other immunosuppression protocols.

Thawed PBMCs were FACS-sorted into unstimulated Tregs (CD4+CD25+CD127-), CD4+ non-Tregs (CD4+CD25-), CD4 cells and CD8 cells. Healthy control blood came either as purchased buffy coats or from healthy volunteers. Healthy control blood was separated into PBMCs by Ficoll density gradient and cryopreserved, and patient PBMCs were collected both before and after transplant. The germline V gene (reference sequence) gives CDR1 as SEHNR and CDR2 as FQNEAQ. The CDR3, cysteine through phenylalanine, is 15 amino acids long. The sequence is cut down to CDR3 DNA, 45 bases in frame from base 1. Trimming leaves V shorter by 5 bases and J shorter by 4 bases, with the junction holding 7 bases beyond the gene matches. Genomic DNA was extracted from sorted cells with the QIAGEN DNeasy Blood and Tissue Kit for TCRbeta CDR3 sequencing. High-throughput TCRbeta CDR3 sequencing, including PCR amplification with bias correction and internal controls, was performed commercially through immunoSEQ. Concerning the study's data processing: A unique productive TCRbeta sequence was defined by the CDR3 nucleotide sequence when primers matched, and otherwise by the CDR3 amino acid sequence together with the Vbeta and Jbeta genes. To correct for sorting error, sequences found in more than one sorted population at a frequency ratio of 2:1 or less were discarded, and the remaining shared sequences were assigned to the population with the higher frequency. A sequence counted as donor-reactive if, in CFSE-low cells, the sequence had a frequency of at least 0.01% and was expanded at least 5-fold compared with unstimulated cells. Jensen-Shannon divergence calculated on the top 100 TCRbeta sequences ranked by frequency was used to measure repertoire divergence. For samples with multiple sequencing runs, sorting error was corrected in each run separately before the runs were combined. The immuneACCESS repertoire file appears here via TCRdb, limited to in-frame rearrangements. These files lack a portion of the clones; in checked studies, under half of the deficit traces to unresolved V genes, and the cause of the others is not known. The DNA was the basis for D and trimming; V, J and clone size are from that table. The sample has some 88,000 clones on record, approximately 94% of them singletons. The ten top clones hold roughly 5% of the sample.

In the case of this clone: Its binding antigen is unknown. Within one base of it there is no much larger clone, and no base qualities were kept.

The rearrangement combines TRBV7-9 with TRBJ2-7, and 11 bases in between align with TRBD1. The sequence was obtained from a human donor in good health. The sample was CD8+ T cells from blood. The CDR3 region: CASSGSGTGGYEQYF. The nucleotide sequence is given as TGTGCCAGCAGCGGCTCCGGGACAGGGGGGTACGAGCAGTACTTC.